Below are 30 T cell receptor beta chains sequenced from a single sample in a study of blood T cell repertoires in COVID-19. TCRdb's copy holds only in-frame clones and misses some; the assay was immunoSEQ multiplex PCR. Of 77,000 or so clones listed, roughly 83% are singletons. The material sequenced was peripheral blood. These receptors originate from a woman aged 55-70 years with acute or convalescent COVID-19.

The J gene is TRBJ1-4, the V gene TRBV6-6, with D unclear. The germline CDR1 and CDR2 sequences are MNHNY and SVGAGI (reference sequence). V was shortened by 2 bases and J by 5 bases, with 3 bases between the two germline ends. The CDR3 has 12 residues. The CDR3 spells CASSYTNEKLFF. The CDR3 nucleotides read TGTGCCAGCAGTTACACAAATGAAAAACTGTTTTTT.

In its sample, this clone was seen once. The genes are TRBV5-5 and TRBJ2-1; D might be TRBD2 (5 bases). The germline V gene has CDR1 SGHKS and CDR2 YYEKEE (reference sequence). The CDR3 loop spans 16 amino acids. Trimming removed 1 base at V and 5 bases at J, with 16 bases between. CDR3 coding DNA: TGTGCCAGCAGCTTGTTCGAGGGCCCGCCAAACAATGAGCAGTTCTTC. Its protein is CASSLFEGPPNNEQFF.

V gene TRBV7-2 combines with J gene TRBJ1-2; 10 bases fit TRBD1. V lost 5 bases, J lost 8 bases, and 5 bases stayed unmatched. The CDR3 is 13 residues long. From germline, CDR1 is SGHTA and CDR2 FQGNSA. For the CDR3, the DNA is TGTGCCAGCAGCCCGGGGACAGGGGAAGGCTACACCTTC. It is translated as CASSPGTGEGYTF. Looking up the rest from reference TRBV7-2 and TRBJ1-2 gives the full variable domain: GAGVSQSPSNKVTEKGKDVELRCDPISGHTALYWYRQSLGQGLEFLIYFQGNSAPDKSGLPSDRFSAERTGGSVSTLTIQRTQQEDSAVYLCASSPGTGEGYTFGSGTRLTVV.

CDR3 protein: CASSSVGTEAFF. The CDR3, as DNA: TGCGCCAGCAGCTCGGTTGGCACTGAAGCTTTCTTT. This chain uses TRBV5-1 with TRBJ1-1; no definite D call. Trimming left V 3 bases short and J 4 bases short, with 7 bases between. This CDR3 comprises 12 residues. Germline CDR1 SGHRS, CDR2 YFSETQ. Full variable domain (outside the CDR3, taken from reference TRBV5-1 and TRBJ1-1): KAGVTQTPRYLIKTRGQQVTLSCSPISGHRSVSWYQQTPGQGLQFLFEYFSETQRNKGNFPGRFSGRQFSNSRSEMNVSTLELGDSALYLCASSSVGTEAFFGQGTRLTVV.

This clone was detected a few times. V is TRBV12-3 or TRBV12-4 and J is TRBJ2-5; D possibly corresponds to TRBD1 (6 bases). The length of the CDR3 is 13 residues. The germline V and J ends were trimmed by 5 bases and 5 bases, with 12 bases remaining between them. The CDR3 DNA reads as TGTGCCAGCAGTCTTACAGGGACCGAGACCCAGTACTTC. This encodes CASSLTGTETQYF.

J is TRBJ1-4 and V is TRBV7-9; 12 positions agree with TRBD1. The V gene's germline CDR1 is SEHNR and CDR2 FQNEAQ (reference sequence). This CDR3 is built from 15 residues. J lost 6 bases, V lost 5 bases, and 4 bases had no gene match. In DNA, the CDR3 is TGTGCCAGCAGCCCGGGGACAGGGGGCTATGAAAAACTGTTTTTT. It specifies CASSPGTGGYEKLFF.

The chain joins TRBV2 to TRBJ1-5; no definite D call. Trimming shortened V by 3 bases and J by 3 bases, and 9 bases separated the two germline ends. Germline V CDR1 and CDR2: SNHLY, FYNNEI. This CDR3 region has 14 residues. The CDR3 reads CASSESSSNQPQHF. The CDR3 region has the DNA TGTGCCAGCAGTGAGAGTAGCTCCAATCAGCCCCAGCATTTT.

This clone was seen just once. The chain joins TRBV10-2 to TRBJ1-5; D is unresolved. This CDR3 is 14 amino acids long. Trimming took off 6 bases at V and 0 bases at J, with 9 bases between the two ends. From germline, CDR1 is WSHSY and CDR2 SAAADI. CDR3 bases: TGCGCCAGCAGCGCCGCGGCTAGCAATCAGCCCCAGCATTTT. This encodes CASSAAASNQPQHF.

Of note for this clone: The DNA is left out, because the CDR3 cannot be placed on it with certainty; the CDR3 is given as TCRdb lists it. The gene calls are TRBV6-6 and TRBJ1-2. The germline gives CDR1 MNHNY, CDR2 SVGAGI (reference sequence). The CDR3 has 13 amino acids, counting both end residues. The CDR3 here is CASSSSGVRGYTF.

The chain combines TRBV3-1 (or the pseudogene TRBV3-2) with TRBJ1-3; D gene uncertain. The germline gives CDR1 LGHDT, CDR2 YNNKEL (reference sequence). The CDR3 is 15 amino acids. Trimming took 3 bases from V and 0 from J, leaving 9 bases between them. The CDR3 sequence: CASSHTKSSGNTIYF. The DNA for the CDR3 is TGTGCCAGCAGCCATACGAAGAGCTCTGGAAACACCATATATTTT.

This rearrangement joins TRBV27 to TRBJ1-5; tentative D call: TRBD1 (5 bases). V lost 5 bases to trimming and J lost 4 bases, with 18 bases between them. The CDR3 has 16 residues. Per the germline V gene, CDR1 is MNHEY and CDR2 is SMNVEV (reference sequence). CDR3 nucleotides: TGTGCCAGCAGTCCCGCCCAATGGGGCCAGAATCAGCCCCAGCATTTT. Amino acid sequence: CASSPAQWGQNQPQHF.

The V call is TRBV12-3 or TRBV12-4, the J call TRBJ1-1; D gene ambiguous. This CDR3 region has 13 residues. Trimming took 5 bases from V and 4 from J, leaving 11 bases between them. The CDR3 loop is CASSALGGTEAFF. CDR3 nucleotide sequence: TGTGCCAGCAGTGCCCTGGGAGGCACTGAAGCTTTCTTT.

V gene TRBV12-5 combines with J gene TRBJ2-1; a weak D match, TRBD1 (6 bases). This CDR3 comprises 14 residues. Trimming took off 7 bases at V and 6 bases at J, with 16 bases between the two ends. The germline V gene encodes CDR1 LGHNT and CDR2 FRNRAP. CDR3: CASARTATSNEQFF. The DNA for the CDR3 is TGTGCTAGTGCCCGGACAGCAACCTCCAATGAGCAGTTCTTC.

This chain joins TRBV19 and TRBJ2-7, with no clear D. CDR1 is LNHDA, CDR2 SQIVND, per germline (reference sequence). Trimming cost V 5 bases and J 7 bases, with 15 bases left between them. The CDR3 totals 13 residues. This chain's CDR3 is CASSPWASPEQYF. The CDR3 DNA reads TGTGCCAGTAGTCCTTGGGCGAGCCCAGAGCAGTACTTC.

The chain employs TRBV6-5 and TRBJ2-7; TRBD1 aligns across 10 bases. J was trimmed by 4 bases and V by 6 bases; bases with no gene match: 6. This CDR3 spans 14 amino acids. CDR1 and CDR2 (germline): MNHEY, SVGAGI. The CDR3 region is CASREGQGLYEQYF. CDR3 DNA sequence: TGTGCCAGCAGGGAGGGACAGGGGTTGTACGAGCAGTACTTC.

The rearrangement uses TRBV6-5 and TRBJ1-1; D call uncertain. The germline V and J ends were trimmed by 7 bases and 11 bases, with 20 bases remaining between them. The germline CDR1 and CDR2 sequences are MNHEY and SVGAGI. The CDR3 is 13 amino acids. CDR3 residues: CASTQLGAPWAFF. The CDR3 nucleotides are TGTGCCAGCACCCAGCTAGGAGCACCATGGGCTTTCTTT.

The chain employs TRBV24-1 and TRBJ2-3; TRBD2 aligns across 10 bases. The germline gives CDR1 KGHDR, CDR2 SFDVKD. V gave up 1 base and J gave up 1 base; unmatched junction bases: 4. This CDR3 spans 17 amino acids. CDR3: CATSDFLSGGGTDTQYF. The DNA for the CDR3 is TGTGCCACCAGTGATTTCTTAAGCGGGGGGGGCACAGATACGCAGTATTTT.

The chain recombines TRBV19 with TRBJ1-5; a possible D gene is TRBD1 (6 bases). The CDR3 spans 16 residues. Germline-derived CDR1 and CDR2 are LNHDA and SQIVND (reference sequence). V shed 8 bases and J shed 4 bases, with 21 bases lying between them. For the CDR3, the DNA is TGTGCCAGTGAAACCCAGGGGTCTTCGACTAATCAGCCCCAGCATTTT. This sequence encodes CASETQGSSTNQPQHF.

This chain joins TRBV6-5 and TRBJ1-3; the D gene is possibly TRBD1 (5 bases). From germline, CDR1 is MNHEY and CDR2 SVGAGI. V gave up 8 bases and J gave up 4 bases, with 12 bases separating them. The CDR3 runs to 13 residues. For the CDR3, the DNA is TGTGCCAGCGGGCAGGGAAGGGGAAACACCATATATTTT. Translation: CASGQGRGNTIYF.

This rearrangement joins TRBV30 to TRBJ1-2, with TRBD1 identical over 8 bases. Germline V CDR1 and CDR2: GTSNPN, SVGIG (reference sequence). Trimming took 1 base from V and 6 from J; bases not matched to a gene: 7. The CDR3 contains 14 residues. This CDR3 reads CAWSGQGIWDGYTF. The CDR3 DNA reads TGTGCCTGGAGTGGACAGGGGATCTGGGATGGCTACACCTTC.

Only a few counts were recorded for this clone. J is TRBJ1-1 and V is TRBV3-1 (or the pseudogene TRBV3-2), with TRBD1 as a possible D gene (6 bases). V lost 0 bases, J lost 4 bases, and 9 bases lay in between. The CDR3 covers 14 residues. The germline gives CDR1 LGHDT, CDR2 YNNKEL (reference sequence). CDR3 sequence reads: CASSQEGGVTEAFF. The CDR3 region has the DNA TGTGCCAGCAGCCAAGAAGGGGGGGTCACTGAAGCTTTCTTT.

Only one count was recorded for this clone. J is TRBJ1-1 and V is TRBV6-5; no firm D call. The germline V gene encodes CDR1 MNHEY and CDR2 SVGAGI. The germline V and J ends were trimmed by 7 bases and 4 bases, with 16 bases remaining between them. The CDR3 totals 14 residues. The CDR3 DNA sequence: TGTGCCAGCAATAGACCCGGGGTTGGCACTGAAGCTTTCTTT. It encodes CASNRPGVGTEAFF.

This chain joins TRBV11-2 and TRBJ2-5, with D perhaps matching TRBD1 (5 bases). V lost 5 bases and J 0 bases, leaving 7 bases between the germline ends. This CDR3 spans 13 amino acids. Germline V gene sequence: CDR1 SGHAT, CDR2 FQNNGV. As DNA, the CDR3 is TGTGCCAGCAGCCCAGGGAACCAAGAGACCCAGTACTTC. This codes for CASSPGNQETQYF.

The CDR3 loop reads CASVSGGGQGYGYTF. The CDR3 DNA is TGTGCCAGCGTTTCCGGGGGAGGACAGGGTTATGGCTACACCTTC. The genes are TRBV5-6 and TRBJ1-2; 8 bases map to TRBD1. The J segment lost 5 bases and the V segment lost 7 bases, leaving 13 bases of the junction unmatched. The CDR3 covers 15 residues. Germline V gene data show CDR1 as SGHDT and CDR2 as YYEEEE.

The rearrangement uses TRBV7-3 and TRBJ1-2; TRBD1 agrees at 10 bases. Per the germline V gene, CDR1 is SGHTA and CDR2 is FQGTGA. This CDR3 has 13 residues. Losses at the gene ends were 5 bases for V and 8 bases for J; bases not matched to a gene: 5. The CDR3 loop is CASSDRGPQGYTF. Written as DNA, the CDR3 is TGTGCCAGCAGCGACAGGGGGCCTCAGGGCTACACCTTC.

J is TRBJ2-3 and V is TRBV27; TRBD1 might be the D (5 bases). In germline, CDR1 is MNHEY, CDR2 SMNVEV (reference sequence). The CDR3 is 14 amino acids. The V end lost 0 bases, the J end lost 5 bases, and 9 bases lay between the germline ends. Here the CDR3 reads CASSLSNRLDTQYF. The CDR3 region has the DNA TGTGCCAGCAGTTTATCGAACAGGCTAGATACGCAGTATTTT.

The CDR3 coding sequence is TGTGCCAGCAGTTACCACAGGGTGGTTGGCTACACCTTC. It specifies CASSYHRVVGYTF. The J gene is TRBJ1-2, the V gene TRBV6-5; D might be TRBD1 (6 bases). The CDR3 is 13 residues long. Trimming took 2 bases from V and 7 from J, leaving 11 bases between them. Germline V gene sequence: CDR1 MNHEY, CDR2 SVGAGI.

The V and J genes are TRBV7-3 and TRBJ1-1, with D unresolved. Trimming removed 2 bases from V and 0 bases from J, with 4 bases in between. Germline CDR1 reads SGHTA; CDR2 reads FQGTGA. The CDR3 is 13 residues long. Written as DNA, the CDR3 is TGTGCCAGCAGCTTACAGATGAACACTGAAGCTTTCTTT. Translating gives CASSLQMNTEAFF.

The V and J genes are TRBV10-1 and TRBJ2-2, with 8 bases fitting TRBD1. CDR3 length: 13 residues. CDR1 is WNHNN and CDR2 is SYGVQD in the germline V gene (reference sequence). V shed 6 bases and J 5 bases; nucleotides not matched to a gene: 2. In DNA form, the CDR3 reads TGCGCCAGCAGCAGGGGGCTTACCGGGGAGCTGTTTTTT. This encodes CASSRGLTGELFF.

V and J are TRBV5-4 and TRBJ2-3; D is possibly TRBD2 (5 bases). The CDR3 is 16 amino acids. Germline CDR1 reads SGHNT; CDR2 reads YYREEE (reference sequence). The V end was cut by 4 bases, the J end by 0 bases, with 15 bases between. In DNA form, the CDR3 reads TGTGCCAGCAGCCCGGAGGTCAGCGTTAGCACAGATACGCAGTATTTT. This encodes CASSPEVSVSTDTQYF.